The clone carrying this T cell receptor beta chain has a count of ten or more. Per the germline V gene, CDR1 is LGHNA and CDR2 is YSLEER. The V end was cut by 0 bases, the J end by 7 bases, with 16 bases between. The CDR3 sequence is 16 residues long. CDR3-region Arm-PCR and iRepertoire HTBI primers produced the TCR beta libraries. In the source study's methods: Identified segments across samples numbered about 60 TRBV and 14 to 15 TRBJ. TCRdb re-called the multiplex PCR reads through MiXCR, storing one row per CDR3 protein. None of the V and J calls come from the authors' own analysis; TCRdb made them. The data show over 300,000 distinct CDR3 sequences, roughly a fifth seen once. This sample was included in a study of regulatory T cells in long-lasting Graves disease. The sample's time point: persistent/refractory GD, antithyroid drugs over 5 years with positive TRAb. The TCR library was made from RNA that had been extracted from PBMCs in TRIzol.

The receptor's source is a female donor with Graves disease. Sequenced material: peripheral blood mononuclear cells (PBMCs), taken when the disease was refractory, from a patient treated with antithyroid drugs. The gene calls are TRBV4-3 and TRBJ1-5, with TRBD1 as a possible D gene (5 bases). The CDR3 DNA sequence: TGCGCCAGCAGCCAAGAGGTTACGGCCAGGGTACAGCCCCAGCATTTT. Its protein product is CASSQEVTARVQPQHF.